This TCR beta chain was captured in a study of blood T cell repertoires in COVID-19. Across the whole study: PBMCs, B-cell-depleted T cells, or T cells were the source of the cDNA or gDNA that made up the material.

Germline V CDR1 and CDR2: MNHEY, SVGAGI. This CDR3 region has 15 residues. The V end lost 8 bases, the J end lost 1 base, and 18 bases lay between the germline ends. The protocol was immunoSEQ multiplex PCR, while the TCRdb copy is restricted to in-frame clones and leaves out a portion. The sample has approximately 160,000 clones, around four fifths seen once. The sequencing sample was made of PBMCs or T cells enriched from blood (not recorded which). The J gene is TRBJ2-7, the V gene TRBV6-5; TRBD2 might be the D (7 bases). The sequence derives from a man aged 45-60 years who had recovered from COVID-19. This chain's CDR3 is CASSRGGTASYEQYF. The DNA of the CDR3 is TGTGCCAGCTCGAGGGGGGGGACTGCATCCTACGAGCAGTACTTC.